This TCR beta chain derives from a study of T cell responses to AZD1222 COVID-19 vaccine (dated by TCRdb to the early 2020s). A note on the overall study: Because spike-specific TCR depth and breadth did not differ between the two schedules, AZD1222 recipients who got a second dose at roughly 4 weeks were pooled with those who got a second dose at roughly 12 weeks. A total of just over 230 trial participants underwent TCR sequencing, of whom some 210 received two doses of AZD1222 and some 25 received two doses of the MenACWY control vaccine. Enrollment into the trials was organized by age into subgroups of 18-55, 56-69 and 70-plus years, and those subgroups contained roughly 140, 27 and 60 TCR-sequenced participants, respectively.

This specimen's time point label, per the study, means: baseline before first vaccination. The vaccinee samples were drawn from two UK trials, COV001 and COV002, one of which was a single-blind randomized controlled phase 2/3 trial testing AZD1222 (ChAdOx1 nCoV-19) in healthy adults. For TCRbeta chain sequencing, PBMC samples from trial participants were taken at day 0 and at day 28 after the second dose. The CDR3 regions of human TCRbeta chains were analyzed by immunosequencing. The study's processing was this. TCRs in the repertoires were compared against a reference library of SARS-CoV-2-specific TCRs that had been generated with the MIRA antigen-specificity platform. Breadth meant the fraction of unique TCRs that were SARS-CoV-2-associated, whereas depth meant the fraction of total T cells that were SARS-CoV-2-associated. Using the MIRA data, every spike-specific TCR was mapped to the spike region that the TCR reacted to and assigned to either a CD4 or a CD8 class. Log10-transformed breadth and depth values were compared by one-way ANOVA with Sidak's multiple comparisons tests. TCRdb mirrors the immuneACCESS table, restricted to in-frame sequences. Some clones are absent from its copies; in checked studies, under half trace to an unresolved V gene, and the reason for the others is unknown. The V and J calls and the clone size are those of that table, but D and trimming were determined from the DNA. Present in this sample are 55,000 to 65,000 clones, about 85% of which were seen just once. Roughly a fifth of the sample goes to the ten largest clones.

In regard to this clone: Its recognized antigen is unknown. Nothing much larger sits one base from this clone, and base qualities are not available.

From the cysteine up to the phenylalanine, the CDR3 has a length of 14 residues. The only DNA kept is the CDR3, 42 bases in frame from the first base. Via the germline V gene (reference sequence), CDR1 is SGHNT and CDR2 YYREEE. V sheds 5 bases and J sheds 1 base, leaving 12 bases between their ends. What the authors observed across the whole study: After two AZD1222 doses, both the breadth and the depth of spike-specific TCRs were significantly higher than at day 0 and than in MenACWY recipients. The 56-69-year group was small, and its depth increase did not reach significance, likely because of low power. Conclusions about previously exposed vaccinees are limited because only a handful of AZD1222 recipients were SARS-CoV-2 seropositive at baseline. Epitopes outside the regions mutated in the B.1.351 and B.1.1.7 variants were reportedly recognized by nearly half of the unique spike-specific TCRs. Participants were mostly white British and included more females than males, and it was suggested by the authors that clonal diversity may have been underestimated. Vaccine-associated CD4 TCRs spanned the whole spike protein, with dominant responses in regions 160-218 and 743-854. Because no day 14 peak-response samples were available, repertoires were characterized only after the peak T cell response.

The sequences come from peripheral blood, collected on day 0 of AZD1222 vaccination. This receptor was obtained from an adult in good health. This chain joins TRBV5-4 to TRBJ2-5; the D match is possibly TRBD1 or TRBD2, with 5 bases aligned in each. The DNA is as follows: TGTGCCAGCAGTTGGGCCGGGACCCAAGAGACCCAGTACTTC. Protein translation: CASSWAGTQETQYF.